Listed here are 30 T cell receptor beta chains from one sample, sequenced in a study of T-cell reconstitution after alpha-beta-depleted transplantation in children (TCRdb year 2016). The method was PCR. Sequencing instrument: Illumina HiSeq 2500. TCR library preparation used molecular barcoding, with unique molecular identifiers applied to normalize quantification of the TCRbeta repertoire. TCRdb handled the public reads itself, with Q25 trimming in fastp and clone calling in MiXCR, and kept productive beta chains. Identical CDR3 protein sequences are pooled into one entry, listed with their most common genes and DNA. The sample includes some 500,000 distinct CDR3 sequences, with about 16% observed a single time. The top ten constitute 3.3% of the sample. Sequencing was performed on PBMCs from the stem cell graft donor, taken from the stem cell graft. Every receptor here comes from a human donor who donated a stem cell graft to a child with acute lymphoblastic leukemia.

This clonotype has a count of ten or more. The CDR3: CASSPWARADYGYTF. In DNA form, the CDR3 reads TGCGCCAGCAGCCCTTGGGCCAGGGCAGATTATGGCTACACCTTC. The chain couples TRBV5-1 to TRBJ1-2, with D maybe TRBD1 (5 bases). Per the germline V gene, CDR1 is SGHRS and CDR2 is YFSETQ. The germline V and J ends were trimmed by 4 bases and 5 bases, with 18 bases remaining between them. There are 15 residues in the CDR3.

The chain uses TRBV12-3 or TRBV12-4 and TRBJ2-1, with TRBD1 as a possible D gene (6 bases). The CDR3 is 14 amino acids. V was trimmed by 7 bases and J by 7 bases, leaving 17 bases between them. The CDR3 loop is CASTPGALTNEQFF. CDR3 DNA: TGTGCCAGCACTCCAGGGGCCCTTACTAATGAGCAGTTCTTC.

This chain joins TRBV12-3 or TRBV12-4 and TRBJ2-7; TRBD2 agrees at 8 bases. The CDR3 runs to 16 residues. The J segment lost 7 bases and the V segment lost 3 bases, leaving 14 bases of the junction unmatched. In nucleotides, the CDR3 is TGTGCCAGCAGTTTTTTGGGGGCTAGCGGGCATTTGGAGCAGTACTTC. Translating gives CASSFLGASGHLEQYF.

This clonotype was picked up a small number of times. The chain combines TRBV5-6 with TRBJ2-5; 9 nucleotides match TRBD1. Germline CDR1 is SGHDT and CDR2 is YYEEEE. Trimming at V came to 5 bases and at J to 5 bases, leaving 10 bases not matched to a gene. The CDR3 is made up of 15 amino acids. The CDR3 is CASRLGTGKKETQYF. CDR3 nucleotides: TGTGCCAGCAGACTCGGGACAGGGAAGAAGGAGACCCAGTACTTC.

The chain uses TRBV20-1 and TRBJ2-7; 9 bases map to TRBD2. The CDR3 is 14 amino acids. Germline trimming cut 2 bases from V and 2 bases from J; bases unmatched to any gene: 4. Per the germline V gene, CDR1 is DFQATT and CDR2 is SNEGSKA (reference sequence). The CDR3 DNA reads as TGCAGTGCTAGATCACTAGCGGGTGCCTACGAGCAGTACTTC. It is translated as CSARSLAGAYEQYF.

V gene TRBV25-1 combines with J gene TRBJ2-5; a weak D match, TRBD1 (5 bases). Trimming took 6 bases from V and 5 from J, leaving 13 bases between them. The CDR3 loop spans 13 amino acids. Germline CDR1 is MGHDK and CDR2 is SYGVNS. CDR3 nucleotide sequence: TGTGCCAGCAGGCCCCAGGGAAGGGAGACCCAGTACTTC. It yields the protein CASRPQGRETQYF.

The chain couples TRBV18 to TRBJ2-7; maybe TRBD1 (6 bases). Germline V CDR1 and CDR2: KGHSH, LQKENI. The CDR3 contains 13 residues. V lost 2 bases to trimming and J lost 6 bases, with 11 bases between them. The CDR3 here is CASSPEQGVEQYF. The DNA for the CDR3 is TGTGCCAGCTCACCAGAACAGGGAGTCGAGCAGTACTTC.

The chain joins TRBV12-3 or TRBV12-4 to TRBJ2-1; TRBD2 aligns across 7 bases. The CDR3 spans 16 residues. J lost 1 base, V lost 6 bases, and 9 bases had no gene match. CDR3 sequence reads: CASSPRDYLSYNEQFF. CDR3 nucleotides: TGTGCCAGCAGCCCTCGGGACTACTTATCCTACAATGAGCAGTTCTTC.

Only a few counts were recorded for this clonotype. The chain links TRBV12-3 or TRBV12-4 to TRBJ2-5, with 8 bases that match TRBD1. This CDR3 region has 15 residues. V dropped 5 bases and J dropped 4; count of bases not matched to a gene: 9. Here the CDR3 DNA reads TGTGCCAGCAGTCGACGACAGGGGTACGGAGAGACCCAGTACTTC. It yields the protein CASSRRQGYGETQYF.

The rearrangement joins TRBV5-1 to TRBJ2-3; D is unresolved. Germline V gene data show CDR1 as SGHRS and CDR2 as YFSETQ. Trimming stripped 7 bases from V and 5 bases from J, with 11 bases between. The CDR3 consists of 12 residues. CDR3 sequence reads: CASGRSGDTQYF. As DNA, the CDR3 is TGCGCCAGCGGTCGCTCCGGAGATACGCAGTATTTT. Complete variable domain (other parts from reference TRBV5-1 and TRBJ2-3): KAGVTQTPRYLIKTRGQQVTLSCSPISGHRSVSWYQQTPGQGLQFLFEYFSETQRNKGNFPGRFSGRQFSNSRSEMNVSTLELGDSALYLCASGRSGDTQYFGPGTRLTVL.

This clonotype was seen just once. The chain combines TRBV7-3 with TRBJ2-1; D is perhaps TRBD1 or TRBD2 (5 bases each). Germline CDR1 is SGHTA and CDR2 is FQGTGA. V was cut by 5 bases and J by 0 bases, with 17 bases left in between. This CDR3 is 17 amino acids long. The CDR3 bases are TGTGCCAGCAGCCGTATTTGGGACGGCAGCTCCTACAATGAGCAGTTCTTC. Amino acids: CASSRIWDGSSYNEQFF.

This clonotype was counted only a few times. As DNA, the CDR3 is TGCGCCAGCAGTGTATTAGCTAGCGGGAGTGGTGAGCAGTTCTTC. This gives the protein CASSVLASGSGEQFF. V and J are TRBV10-1 and TRBJ2-1; 10 nucleotides agree with TRBD2. Germline V gene sequence: CDR1 WNHNN, CDR2 SYGVQD (reference sequence). This CDR3 contains 15 residues. V lost 4 bases to trimming and J lost 9 bases; unmatched junction nucleotides: 9.

This clonotype has only a few counts. The V call is TRBV12-3 or TRBV12-4, the J call TRBJ2-6; no firm D call. The CDR3 is 16 amino acids. The V gene lost 3 bases and the J gene lost 0 bases, with 9 bases spanning the gap. In DNA form, the CDR3 reads TGTGCCAGCAGTTTGAGTCCAGGCTCTGGGGCCAACGTCCTGACTTTC. It encodes CASSLSPGSGANVLTF.

The chain employs TRBV18 and TRBJ1-1, with D maybe TRBD1 (5 bases). The CDR3 runs to 14 residues. V dropped 3 bases and J dropped 4 bases, with 12 bases sitting between them. Per the germline V gene, CDR1 is KGHSH and CDR2 is LQKENI. CDR3 region: CASSPGGSPTEAFF. The CDR3 coding sequence is TGTGCCAGCTCACCGGGGGGGAGCCCCACTGAAGCTTTCTTT.

The chain couples TRBV7-9 to TRBJ2-7, with D uncertain. The CDR3 spans 15 residues. Trimming cost V 1 base and J 2 bases, with 12 bases left between them. The germline gives CDR1 SEHNR, CDR2 FQNEAQ (reference sequence). The CDR3 region has the DNA TGTGCCAGCAGCTTAGGATCCAGAGGTCCCTACGAGCAGTACTTC. It yields the protein CASSLGSRGPYEQYF. Looking up the rest from reference TRBV7-9 and TRBJ2-7 gives the full variable domain: DTGVSQNPRHKITKRGQNVTFRCDPISEHNRLYWYRQTLGQGPEFLTYFQNEAQLEKSRLLSDRFSAERPKGSFSTLEIQRTEQGDSAMYLCASSLGSRGPYEQYFGPGTRLTVT.

This clonotype has only a few counts. The gene calls are TRBV7-3 and TRBJ1-2; 8 bases are a match to TRBD1. This CDR3 spans 14 amino acids. The V gene end was trimmed by 0 bases and the J gene end by 8 bases; junction bases not matched to a gene: 5. Germline V lookup: CDR1 SGHTA, CDR2 FQGTGA. CDR3 loop: CASSLTRTGHGYTF. CDR3 sequence (DNA): TGTGCCAGCAGCTTAACCCGGACAGGGCACGGCTACACCTTC.

This chain links TRBV9 with TRBJ2-1, with 11 bases that match TRBD2. J lost 4 bases, V lost 3 bases, and 3 bases had no gene match. The CDR3 covers 15 residues. Germline-derived CDR1 and CDR2 are SGDLS and YYNGEE. CDR3: CASSASGRTYNEQFF. CDR3 in DNA: TGTGCCAGCAGCGCTAGCGGGAGGACTTACAATGAGCAGTTCTTC.

The chain is built from TRBV7-9 and TRBJ2-7; 8 nucleotides match TRBD2. Germline CDR1 is SEHNR and CDR2 is FQNEAQ (reference sequence). V trimming: 2 bases; J trimming: 3 bases; junction bases outside the gene matches: 9. The CDR3 length is 16 residues. The CDR3 is CASSLWDREGDYEQYF. CDR3 sequence (DNA): TGTGCCAGCAGCTTATGGGACCGGGAGGGGGACTACGAGCAGTACTTC. Looking up the rest from reference TRBV7-9 and TRBJ2-7 gives the full variable domain: DTGVSQNPRHKITKRGQNVTFRCDPISEHNRLYWYRQTLGQGPEFLTYFQNEAQLEKSRLLSDRFSAERPKGSFSTLEIQRTEQGDSAMYLCASSLWDREGDYEQYFGPGTRLTVT.

This clonotype was observed a handful of times. The chain employs TRBV20-1 and TRBJ2-7; no firm D call. V lost 0 bases and J lost 0, with 12 bases in between. CDR3 length: 15 residues. Germline loops: CDR1 DFQATT, CDR2 SNEGSKA (reference sequence). The CDR3: CSARDPGQSSYEQYF. CDR3 coding DNA: TGCAGTGCTAGAGATCCCGGCCAGAGCTCCTACGAGCAGTACTTC.

The chain recombines TRBV9 with TRBJ2-1; D unresolved. Germline V CDR1 and CDR2: SGDLS, YYNGEE. CDR3 length equals 15 residues. V lost 0 bases to trimming and J lost 9 bases, with 16 bases between them. The CDR3 DNA sequence: TGTGCCAGCAGCGTAGAAGGGATTGCCTGGGGTGAGCAGTTCTTC. Protein sequence: CASSVEGIAWGEQFF.

This clonotype occurred a few times. The V gene is TRBV20-1, the J gene TRBJ2-4; 11 bases agree with TRBD2. Germline lookup yields CDR1 DFQATT and CDR2 SNEGSKA (reference sequence). The CDR3 runs to 14 residues. J gave up 4 bases and V 3 bases, and 2 bases lay outside the gene matches. The CDR3 reads CSASLAGGKNIQYF. CDR3 coding DNA: TGCAGTGCTAGCTTAGCGGGAGGGAAAAACATTCAGTACTTC.

This rearrangement joins TRBV7-8 to TRBJ2-7; 7 bases line up with TRBD2. The CDR3 is made up of 18 amino acids. Germline V gives CDR1 SGHVS, CDR2 FQNEAQ. Losses at the gene ends were 4 bases for V and 2 bases for J; bases not matched to a gene: 17. The CDR3 DNA sequence: TGTGCCAGCAGCTCCCCAGGGACTACGGGAACTTATCCCTACGAGCAGTACTTC. It is translated as CASSSPGTTGTYPYEQYF. The full variable domain, completed using reference TRBV7-8 and TRBJ2-7, is GAGVSQSPRYKVAKRGQDVALRCDPISGHVSLFWYQQALGQGPEFLTYFQNEAQLDKSGLPSDRFFAERPEGSVSTLKIQRTQQEDSAVYLCASSSPGTTGTYPYEQYFGPGTRLTVT.

V gene TRBV5-5 combines with J gene TRBJ2-7, with D possibly being TRBD2 (6 bases). Germline V gene data show CDR1 as SGHKS and CDR2 as YYEKEE (reference sequence). V was clipped by 1 base and J by 2 bases, with 10 bases between them. The CDR3 runs 14 residues. The CDR3 spells CASSLSAGPYEQYF. CDR3 nucleotide sequence: TGTGCCAGCAGCTTGTCGGCGGGACCCTACGAGCAGTACTTC.

This clonotype was recorded a few times. The chain links TRBV2 to TRBJ2-1, with D possibly being TRBD1 (6 bases). V shed 7 bases and J shed 0 bases, with 13 bases lying between them. In germline, CDR1 is SNHLY, CDR2 FYNNEI. This CDR3 is built from 15 residues. The CDR3 DNA reads TGTGCCAGCACTTTGACAGGTCGCTCCTACAATGAGCAGTTCTTC. It translates to CASTLTGRSYNEQFF.

The chain recombines TRBV5-1 with TRBJ2-7; the D gene is possibly TRBD1 (5 bases). CDR1 is SGHRS and CDR2 is YFSETQ in the germline V gene. Trimming left V 0 bases short and J 4 bases short, with 14 bases between. CDR3 size: 15 residues. DNA for the CDR3: TGCGCCAGCAGCTTGGAGACTGACAGATCTTACGAGCAGTACTTC. This sequence encodes CASSLETDRSYEQYF.

This chain uses TRBV20-1 with TRBJ1-5; D gene uncertain. This CDR3 comprises 14 residues. V was shortened by 6 bases and J by 1 base, with 13 bases between the two germline ends. Germline CDR1 and CDR2: DFQATT and SNEGSKA (reference sequence). Here the CDR3 DNA reads TGCAGTGCCCCCCCCCTGGGGAGCAATCAGCCCCAGCATTTT. Amino acid sequence: CSAPPLGSNQPQHF.

This clonotype occurred a few times. The chain links TRBV28 to TRBJ2-7; D unclear. Germline CDR1 reads MDHEN; CDR2 reads SYDVKM. This CDR3 contains 12 residues. V lost 6 bases to trimming and J lost 3 bases, with 9 bases between them. The CDR3 spells CASSTRSYEQYF. The DNA of the CDR3 is TGTGCCAGCAGCACCAGAAGCTACGAGCAGTACTTC.

The chain recombines TRBV10-1 with TRBJ1-1, with 8 nucleotides matching TRBD1. Germline CDR1 WNHNN, CDR2 SYGVQD (reference sequence). The CDR3 is 16 residues long. Unmatched junction bases numbered 5, after V lost 2 bases and J lost 0 bases. CDR3 residues: CASSEGTGGLNTEAFF. Written as DNA, the CDR3 is TGCGCCAGCAGTGAGGGAACAGGGGGACTGAACACTGAAGCTTTCTTT.

J is TRBJ2-5 and V is TRBV5-1; D unclear. Germline V gene sequence: CDR1 SGHRS, CDR2 YFSETQ. The length of the CDR3 is 14 residues. The V and J ends lost 0 bases and 4 bases respectively, with 10 bases between them. The CDR3 sequence: CASSLAWATETQYF. CDR3 in DNA: TGCGCCAGCAGCTTGGCGTGGGCGACAGAGACCCAGTACTTC.

CDR3 protein: CSARDRRNTDTQYF. In DNA, the CDR3 is TGCAGTGCTAGAGATCGGCGGAACACAGATACGCAGTATTTT. The V call is TRBV20-1, the J call TRBJ2-3; D ambiguous. Germline CDR1 and CDR2: DFQATT and SNEGSKA (reference sequence). V lost 0 bases, J lost 2 bases, and 9 bases lay in between. CDR3 size: 14 residues.